Listed below are T cell receptor beta chains from one sample, sequenced in a study of T cells in Graves' hyperthyroidism and ophthalmopathy. Each CDR3 protein gets one entry after TCRdb re-called the multiplex PCR reads with MiXCR. The table records 280,000 or so distinct CDR3 sequences, less than 30% of them present only once. Material for sequencing was blood. Source of these receptors: a man in his forties with Graves' hyperthyroidism that later progressed to Graves' ophthalmopathy. CDR3s include the opening cysteine and the closing phenylalanine or tryptophan. The D gene is left open where the match is weak. Not every row has a clone size; where given, it reads once, few, many or a size class.

D gene: TRBD1
J gene: TRBJ1-1
V gene: TRBV7-2
clone size: many
CDR3 protein: CASSWGTGTEGAFF
CDR3 DNA: TGTGCCAGCAGCTGGGGGACAGGGACTGAGGGGGCTTTCTTT

D gene: TRBD1
J gene: TRBJ2-7
V gene: TRBV4-1
clone size: many
CDR3 protein: CASSQGWQGDYEQYF
CDR3 DNA: TGCGCCAGCAGCCAAGGGTGGCAGGGGGACTACGAGCAGTACTTC

D gene: TRBD1
J gene: TRBJ2-7
V gene: TRBV6-2/TRBV6-3
clone size: NA
CDR3 protein: CASSSSGTDSYEQYF
CDR3 DNA: TGTGCCAGCAGTTCGTCCGGGACAGACTCCTACGAGCAGTACTTC

D gene: NA
J gene: TRBJ2-2
V gene: TRBV2
clone size: NA
CDR3 protein: CASSEVRLGPGELFF
CDR3 DNA: TGTGCCAGCAGTGAAGTCCGACTAGGTCCCGGGGAGCTGTTTTTT

D gene: NA
J gene: TRBJ1-5
V gene: TRBV6-1
clone size: many
CDR3 protein: CASSEGALSDAQHF
CDR3 DNA: TGTGCCAGCAGTGAAGGGGCCCTGAGCGACGCCCAGCATTTT

D gene: NA
J gene: TRBJ1-1
V gene: TRBV6-1
clone size: NA
CDR3 protein: CASRDPRASNTEAFF
CDR3 DNA: TGTGCCAGCAGGGACCCCCGGGCGTCGAACACTGAAGCTTTCTTT

D gene: TRBD1
J gene: TRBJ1-5
V gene: TRBV28
clone size: NA
CDR3 protein: CASSFCWTGGCQPQHF
CDR3 DNA: TGTGCCAGCAGTTTCTGCTGGACAGGGGGCTGTCAGCCCCAGCATTTT

D gene: NA
J gene: TRBJ1-1
V gene: TRBV30
clone size: many
CDR3 protein: CAWSVGKSTEAFF
CDR3 DNA: TGTGCCTGGAGTGTAGGGAAGAGCACTGAAGCTTTCTTT

D gene: NA
J gene: TRBJ2-5
V gene: TRBV19
clone size: many
CDR3 protein: CASSRSGETQYF
CDR3 DNA: TGTGCCAGTAGTCGTTCGGGAGAGACCCAGTACTTC

D gene: NA
J gene: TRBJ2-6
V gene: TRBV19
clone size: many
CDR3 protein: CASISYSGANVLTF
CDR3 DNA: TGTGCCAGTATCTCATACTCTGGGGCCAACGTCCTGACTTTC

D gene: NA
J gene: TRBJ2-1
V gene: TRBV2
clone size: NA
CDR3 protein: CASSESLEGEQFF
CDR3 DNA: TGTGCCAGCAGTGAAAGCCTAGAGGGTGAGCAGTTCTTC

D gene: NA
J gene: TRBJ1-5
V gene: TRBV20-1
clone size: NA
CDR3 protein: CSAADRFAQHF
CDR3 DNA: TGCAGTGCTGCCGACAGATTCGCCCAGCATTTT

D gene: NA
J gene: TRBJ1-5
V gene: TRBV19
clone size: many
CDR3 protein: CASSEDIRQPQHF
CDR3 DNA: TGTGCCAGTAGCGAGGACATAAGGCAGCCCCAGCATTTT

D gene: NA
J gene: TRBJ1-3
V gene: TRBV5-1
clone size: many
CDR3 protein: CASSLEAVGSGNTIYF
CDR3 DNA: TGCGCCAGCAGCTTGGAGGCGGTGGGCTCTGGAAACACCATATATTTT

D gene: NA
J gene: TRBJ2-7
V gene: TRBV12-3/TRBV12-4
clone size: many
CDR3 protein: CASKWSRLTYEQYF
CDR3 DNA: TGTGCCAGCAAGTGGTCTAGGCTAACCTACGAGCAGTACTTC

D gene: NA
J gene: TRBJ2-7
V gene: TRBV28
clone size: NA
CDR3 protein: CASSFQDHEQYF
CDR3 DNA: TGTGCCAGCAGTTTTCAAGACCACGAGCAGTACTTC

D gene: TRBD1
J gene: TRBJ2-7
V gene: TRBV28
clone size: NA
CDR3 protein: CASSPHRGRVYEQYF
CDR3 DNA: TGTGCCAGCAGTCCCCACAGGGGAAGGGTCTACGAGCAGTACTTC

D gene: NA
J gene: TRBJ1-2
V gene: TRBV6-1
clone size: many
CDR3 protein: CASSEPGYGCTF
CDR3 DNA: TGTGCCAGCAGTGAACCGGGATATGGCTGCACCTTC

D gene: TRBD2
J gene: TRBJ2-7
V gene: TRBV6-1
clone size: NA
CDR3 protein: CASSELLAVTYEQYF
CDR3 DNA: TGTGCCAGCAGTGAGTTACTAGCGGTGACCTACGAGCAGTACTTC

D gene: TRBD2
J gene: TRBJ2-4
V gene: TRBV12-3/TRBV12-4
clone size: many
CDR3 protein: CASREITGGSENIQYF
CDR3 DNA: TGTGCCAGCAGGGAAATCACGGGGGGGTCGGAAAACATTCAGTACTTC

D gene: NA
J gene: TRBJ2-7
V gene: TRBV11-1
clone size: many
CDR3 protein: CASTFAAGSDCNEQYF
CDR3 DNA: TGTGCCAGCACCTTCGCGGCGGGATCCGATTGTAACGAGCAGTACTTC

D gene: NA
J gene: TRBJ2-7
V gene: TRBV10-3
clone size: many
CDR3 protein: CAISESWGEQYF
CDR3 DNA: TGTGCCATCAGTGAGTCGTGGGGGGAGCAGTACTTC

D gene: NA
J gene: TRBJ1-2
V gene: TRBV5-6
clone size: many
CDR3 protein: CASKGMKANYGYTF
CDR3 DNA: TGTGCCAGCAAGGGAATGAAAGCTAACTATGGCTACACCTTC

D gene: TRBD2
J gene: TRBJ2-7
V gene: TRBV7-6
clone size: NA
CDR3 protein: CASSKTSGNEQYF
CDR3 DNA: TGTGCCAGCAGCAAGACTAGCGGGAACGAGCAGTACTTC

D gene: NA
J gene: TRBJ2-5
V gene: TRBV29-1
clone size: NA
CDR3 protein: CSVEVSGGLRETQYF
CDR3 DNA: TGCAGCGTTGAAGTATCGGGGGGCCTGAGGGAGACCCAGTACTTC

D gene: TRBD2
J gene: TRBJ2-7
V gene: TRBV11-2
clone size: NA
CDR3 protein: CASSVPAGGRSYEQYF
CDR3 DNA: TGTGCCAGCAGCGTCCCCGCGGGGGGCCGCTCCTACGAGCAGTACTTC

D gene: TRBD1
J gene: TRBJ2-5
V gene: TRBV10-2
clone size: few
CDR3 protein: CASSESRTGVRETQYF
CDR3 DNA: TGCGCCAGCAGTGAGTCAAGGACAGGGGTTCGGGAGACCCAGTACTTC

D gene: TRBD1
J gene: TRBJ1-1
V gene: TRBV2
clone size: many
CDR3 protein: CASRADRVGEEAFF
CDR3 DNA: TGTGCCAGCAGAGCGGACAGGGTTGGGGAAGAAGCTTTCTTT

D gene: NA
J gene: TRBJ1-5
V gene: TRBV12-3/TRBV12-4
clone size: many
CDR3 protein: CASSLVRDQPQHF
CDR3 DNA: TGTGCCAGCAGTTTAGTAAGGGACCAGCCCCAGCATTTT

D gene: NA
J gene: TRBJ2-4
V gene: TRBV19
clone size: many
CDR3 protein: CASSTQLLGWNIQYF
CDR3 DNA: TGTGCCAGTAGTACGCAGCTTTTGGGGTGGAACATTCAGTACTTC

D gene: NA
J gene: TRBJ1-1
V gene: TRBV29-1
clone size: few
CDR3 protein: CSVIPQGKNTEAFF
CDR3 DNA: TGCAGCGTTATACCCCAGGGAAAGAACACTGAAGCTTTCTTT

D gene: NA
J gene: TRBJ2-7
V gene: TRBV20-1
clone size: few
CDR3 protein: CSVKGPVTNEQYF
CDR3 DNA: TGCAGTGTCAAGGGACCTGTGACTAACGAGCAGTACTTC

D gene: TRBD1
J gene: TRBJ1-1
V gene: TRBV12-3/TRBV12-4
clone size: NA
CDR3 protein: CASSHRDRASTEAFF
CDR3 DNA: TGTGCCAGCAGTCACCGGGACAGGGCGTCGACTGAAGCTTTCTTT

D gene: TRBD1
J gene: TRBJ2-2
V gene: TRBV6-1
clone size: NA
CDR3 protein: CASRQGWTGELFF
CDR3 DNA: TGTGCCAGCAGACAGGGGTGGACCGGGGAGCTGTTTTTT